Below are 2 T cell receptor beta chains sequenced from a single sample in a study of response to subunit inactivated influenza vaccine. TCRdb reprocessed the RT-PCR reads via MiXCR and lists one record per CDR3 protein. The sample yields more than 400,000 distinct CDR3 sequences, roughly 7.6% seen once. Sequences were derived from PBMCs from blood, sampled roughly 24 months after vaccination. The receptors shown here come from a man between 45 and 75 years old who received an inactivated influenza vaccine.

In this sample, this clonotype turned up a few times. This CDR3 is CSARDLSRQWGANVLTF. CDR3 sequence (DNA): TGCAGTGCTAGAGATCTCTCGCGGCAGTGGGGGGCCAACGTCCTGACTTTC. J is TRBJ2-6 and V is TRBV20-1, with D uncertain. The germline V gene has CDR1 DFQATT and CDR2 SNEGSKA (reference sequence). The germline V and J ends were trimmed by 0 bases and 4 bases, with 16 bases remaining between them. The CDR3 consists of 17 residues.

The rearrangement uses TRBV5-1 and TRBJ1-2; D perhaps matches TRBD1 (6 bases). Germline V gene data show CDR1 as SGHRS and CDR2 as YFSETQ. The CDR3 spans 15 residues. The V gene lost 1 base and the J gene lost 5 bases, with 15 bases spanning the gap. CDR3 in amino acids: CASSLWYRDLYGYTF. In DNA, the CDR3 is TGCGCCAGCAGCTTGTGGTACAGGGACCTTTATGGCTACACCTTC.